Listed here is a single T cell receptor (beta chain). What it binds is not known. It was autoimmune disease history or systemic immunosuppression that excluded patients. This sample stems from a study of OX40 agonist ivuxolimab in advanced cancers. Study-level information: Partial responses occurred in Three dose-escalation patients, one with hepatocellular carcinoma and two with cutaneous melanoma.

Only in-frame clones appear in the TCRdb table, and some are missing; sequencing was by immunoSEQ multiplex PCR. The sample consists of approximately 77,000 clones, about 82% of them appearing once. The CDR3 spans 14 residues. CDR1 LNHDA and CDR2 SQIVND come from the germline V gene (reference sequence). The V segment lost 7 bases and the J segment 5 bases; nucleotides outside the gene matches: 5. Regarding the study as a whole: Mean expanded clone counts were higher in CD8+ than CD4+ T cells.

This TCR came from an adult with an advanced solid tumor such as melanoma, head and neck, liver or kidney cancer. Sequences were derived from CD4+ or CD8+ T cells sorted from blood, sampled in a trial of the OX40 agonist ivuxolimab. The rearrangement joins TRBV19 to TRBJ2-1, with 10 bases fitting TRBD1. CDR3 sequence: CASKRQGANNEQFF. In DNA, the CDR3 is TGTGCCAGTAAACGACAGGGGGCTAACAATGAGCAGTTCTTC.